Shown below are 26 T cell receptor beta chains from a single sample sequenced in a study of blood T cell repertoires in COVID-19. Only in-frame clones appear in the TCRdb table, and some are missing; sequencing was by immunoSEQ multiplex PCR. This sample has just over 150,000 clones; less than 85% occur once, and the top ten carry 5.5% to 7.5%. Sequenced input: peripheral blood. The receptor source for this set is a woman aged 40-49 years with COVID-19, enrolled during active disease.

The chain recombines TRBV30 with TRBJ2-7; 13 nucleotides line up with TRBD2. CDR3 length: 13 amino acids. V shed 3 bases, J shed 4 bases, and the junction held 0 bases outside the gene matches. The germline V gene encodes CDR1 GTSNPN and CDR2 SVGIG (reference sequence). CDR3 DNA: TGTGCCTGGAGACTAGCGGGAGGGTACGAGCAGTACTTC. As protein: CAWRLAGGYEQYF.

This sequence joins TRBV10-1 and TRBJ2-7, with TRBD1 identical over 8 bases. This CDR3 spans 15 amino acids. The ends lost 1 base at V and 3 bases at J; junction bases unmatched: 5. Germline CDR1 WNHNN, CDR2 SYGVQD (reference sequence). The CDR3 DNA is TGCGCCAGCAGTGAGTTGAGGACAGGGAGCTACGAGCAGTACTTC. Translated, it gives CASSELRTGSYEQYF.

This rearrangement joins TRBV19 to TRBJ2-2; no clear D gene. The CDR3 has 15 residues. The V end lost 5 bases, the J end lost 0 bases, and 10 bases lay between the germline ends. Germline V gene sequence: CDR1 LNHDA, CDR2 SQIVND (reference sequence). Here the CDR3 DNA reads TGTGCCAGTAGTGAGACAAGCACGAACACCGGGGAGCTGTTTTTT. It encodes CASSETSTNTGELFF.

There are many counts of this clone. This chain uses TRBV11-2 with TRBJ2-1; 7 nucleotides agree with TRBD2. The CDR3 contains 14 residues. V lost 3 bases, J lost 14 bases, and 13 bases stayed unmatched. CDR1 is SGHAT, CDR2 FQNNGV, per germline. Written as DNA, the CDR3 is TGTGCCAGCAGCTTGGCGCGGGGGAGACCGGCGGAGTTCTTC. Translated: CASSLARGRPAEFF.

This chain links TRBV4-1 with TRBJ1-2, with D tentatively TRBD1 (5 bases). This CDR3 is 15 amino acids long. In germline, CDR1 is MGHRA, CDR2 YSYEKL. The V and J ends lost 0 bases and 4 bases respectively, with 12 bases between them. The DNA of the CDR3 is TGCGCCAGCAGCCAAGAGGGGGGTGGTCCCTATGGCTACACCTTC. This sequence encodes CASSQEGGGPYGYTF.

The chain couples TRBV7-9 to TRBJ2-5; 7 positions match TRBD2. The V gene's germline CDR1 is SEHNR and CDR2 FQNEAQ (reference sequence). The CDR3 loop spans 14 amino acids. The V segment lost 1 base and the J segment 3 bases; nucleotides outside the gene matches: 2. CDR3 sequence reads: CASSLGTRKETQYF. CDR3 sequence (DNA): TGTGCCAGCAGCTTAGGGACTAGGAAAGAGACCCAGTACTTC. Supplemented by reference TRBV7-9 and TRBJ2-5, the full variable domain reads DTGVSQNPRHKITKRGQNVTFRCDPISEHNRLYWYRQTLGQGPEFLTYFQNEAQLEKSRLLSDRFSAERPKGSFSTLEIQRTEQGDSAMYLCASSLGTRKETQYFGPGTRLLVL.

J is TRBJ2-3 and V is TRBV15; D is unclear. CDR1 is LNHNV and CDR2 is YYDKDF in the germline V gene (reference sequence). Trimming left V 5 bases short and J 0 bases short, with 6 bases between. This CDR3 comprises 13 residues. The CDR3: CATSGRSTDTQYF. CDR3 bases: TGTGCCACCAGCGGCCGAAGCACAGATACGCAGTATTTT.

The CDR3 nucleotides read TGTGCCATCAGTGAACAGAGCGGAAACACCATATATTTT. This gives the protein CAISEQSGNTIYF. The V gene is TRBV10-3, the J gene TRBJ1-3, with D uncertain. The V end was cut by 3 bases, the J end by 4 bases, with 7 bases between. This CDR3 is built from 13 residues. Germline V gene data show CDR1 as ENHRY and CDR2 as SYGVKD.

The chain recombines TRBV6-4 with TRBJ2-3, with D maybe TRBD2 (6 bases). CDR1 is MRHNA, CDR2 SNTAGT, per germline. There are 14 residues in the CDR3. V shed 6 bases and J shed 2 bases, with 12 bases lying between them. In DNA form, the CDR3 reads TGTGCCAGCAGCCAAGCGGGCCTCACAGATACGCAGTATTTT. Translated, it gives CASSQAGLTDTQYF.

The CDR3 sequence is CASSLGLAGFNEQFF. The CDR3 nucleotides read TGTGCCAGCAGTTTGGGACTAGCGGGATTCAATGAGCAGTTCTTC. This sequence joins TRBV27 and TRBJ2-1; 13 bases line up with TRBD2. The V segment lost 3 bases and the J segment 6 bases; nucleotides outside the gene matches: 2. Germline-derived CDR1 and CDR2 are MNHEY and SMNVEV (reference sequence). This CDR3 region has 15 residues.

The chain employs TRBV18 and TRBJ2-4, with a possible D match to TRBD1 (6 bases). The CDR3 runs to 16 residues. Trimming removed 3 bases from V and 2 bases from J, with 14 bases in between. Germline V CDR1 and CDR2: KGHSH, LQKENI. The DNA of the CDR3 is TGTGCCAGCTCACCCCGGCAGGGGCGATCCAAAAACATTCAGTACTTC. Amino acids: CASSPRQGRSKNIQYF. Based on the CDR3 plus reference TRBV18 and TRBJ2-4, the full variable domain is NAGVMQNPRHLVRRRGQEARLRCSPMKGHSHVYWYRQLPEEGLKFMVYLQKENIIDESGMPKERFSAEFPKEGPSILRIQQVVRGDSAAYFCASSPRQGRSKNIQYFGAGTRLSVL.

The chain joins TRBV28 to TRBJ2-1; 10 nucleotides agree with TRBD2. The CDR3 is 16 residues long. V shed 2 bases, J shed 9 bases, and the junction held 10 bases outside the gene matches. Germline CDR1 is MDHEN and CDR2 is SYDVKM. The CDR3 loop reads CASSLRSGRALSEQFF. CDR3 DNA sequence: TGTGCCAGCAGTTTACGGAGCGGGAGGGCCTTAAGTGAGCAGTTCTTC. Looking up the rest from reference TRBV28 and TRBJ2-1 gives the full variable domain: DVKVTQSSRYLVKRTGEKVFLECVQDMDHENMFWYRQDPGLGLRLIYFSYDVKMKEKGDIPEGYSVSREKKERFSLILESASTNQTSMYLCASSLRSGRALSEQFFGPGTRLTVL.

This clone appeared once. The chain uses TRBV4-1 and TRBJ2-7; possibly TRBD1 for D (6 bases). The V gene's germline CDR1 is MGHRA and CDR2 YSYEKL. This CDR3 region has 15 residues. The V and J ends lost 1 base and 4 bases respectively, with 14 bases between them. The DNA of the CDR3 is TGCGCCAGCAGCCAAGGCTGGACAGAACTGTACGAGCAGTACTTC. Its translation: CASSQGWTELYEQYF.

This clone was counted a single time. The CDR3 sequence: CASSSQGFDYGYTF. CDR3 sequence (DNA): TGTGCCAGCAGCTCCCAGGGGTTCGACTATGGCTACACCTTC. The chain has TRBV2 and TRBJ1-2; possible D gene TRBD1, 6 bases. This CDR3 is built from 14 residues. The germline V and J ends were trimmed by 6 bases and 3 bases, with 14 bases remaining between them. In germline, CDR1 is SNHLY, CDR2 FYNNEI.

The chain employs TRBV28 and TRBJ2-1, with a possible D match to TRBD1 (6 bases). The CDR3 spans 13 residues. The germline V and J ends were trimmed by 10 bases and 3 bases, with 13 bases remaining between them. The V gene's germline CDR1 is MDHEN and CDR2 SYDVKM. CDR3 protein: CATAGDNYNEQFF. DNA for the CDR3: TGTGCCACCGCAGGGGACAACTACAATGAGCAGTTCTTC.

This chain uses TRBV7-8 with TRBJ1-5, with D perhaps TRBD1 (6 bases). Per germline, CDR1 SGHVS and CDR2 FQNEAQ. Trimming pared 5 bases from V and 0 bases from J, leaving 14 bases between. The CDR3 is 16 amino acids. The CDR3 sequence is CASSQGQRYSNQPQHF. The CDR3 DNA reads TGTGCCAGCAGCCAAGGACAGCGGTATAGCAATCAGCCCCAGCATTTT.

V and J are TRBV5-8 and TRBJ1-5; 7 positions agree with TRBD1. This CDR3 is built from 14 residues. The V segment lost 8 bases and the J segment 5 bases; nucleotides outside the gene matches: 10. Germline CDR1 reads SGHTS; CDR2 reads YDEGEE. In DNA form, the CDR3 reads TGTGCCAGTGTGGTCGGGACAGAATATCAGCCCCAGCATTTT. It yields the protein CASVVGTEYQPQHF.

CDR3 nucleotide sequence: TGTGCCAGCTCACGAACGACAGGGTCGGAGACCCAGTACTTC. Translated, it gives CASSRTTGSETQYF. The V gene is TRBV18, the J gene TRBJ2-5; 7 bases agree with TRBD1. Per the germline V gene, CDR1 is KGHSH and CDR2 is LQKENI. The CDR3 spans 14 residues. Trimming took 4 bases from V and 5 from J; bases not matched to a gene: 7.

The chain recombines TRBV29-1 with TRBJ2-5, with D uncertain. V gave up 1 base and J gave up 5 bases, with 14 bases separating them. CDR1 and CDR2 (germline): SQVTM, ANQGSEA. This CDR3 has 14 residues. The CDR3 sequence: CSVEGAGILETQYF. The CDR3 coding sequence is TGCAGCGTTGAAGGGGCAGGTATCCTGGAGACCCAGTACTTC.

The chain recombines TRBV19 with TRBJ2-1; 7 nucleotides match TRBD1. From germline, CDR1 is LNHDA and CDR2 SQIVND (reference sequence). The ends lost 7 bases at V and 6 bases at J; junction bases unmatched: 12. This CDR3 region has 15 residues. The CDR3 reads CASNPTGNIFNEQFF. DNA for the CDR3: TGTGCCAGTAACCCGACAGGGAATATTTTCAATGAGCAGTTCTTC.

The CDR3 spells CASSYPTGSAETQYF. CDR3 sequence (DNA): TGTGCCAGCAGTTACCCGACAGGGTCTGCGGAGACCCAGTACTTC. The chain links TRBV6-2 or TRBV6-3 to TRBJ2-5; 7 bases are shared with TRBD1. The CDR3 contains 15 residues. Germline-derived CDR1 and CDR2 are MNHEY and SVGEGT. J gave up 5 bases and V 2 bases, and 8 bases lay outside the gene matches.

This chain joins TRBV5-6 and TRBJ2-1, with D perhaps TRBD1 (6 bases). This CDR3 has 13 residues. Germline lookup yields CDR1 SGHDT and CDR2 YYEEEE. The V and J ends lost 4 bases and 6 bases respectively, with 11 bases between them. CDR3 loop: CASSLWDINEQFF. The CDR3 region has the DNA TGTGCCAGCAGCCTCTGGGACATCAATGAGCAGTTCTTC.

In its sample, this clone was seen many times. The chain uses TRBV3-1 (or the pseudogene TRBV3-2) and TRBJ2-1; 9 bases fit TRBD1. V trimming: 8 bases; J trimming: 4 bases; junction bases outside the gene matches: 9. The CDR3 runs to 15 residues. The germline V gene encodes CDR1 LGHDT and CDR2 YNNKEL (reference sequence). The CDR3: CASRGGQGSYNEQFF. In nucleotides, the CDR3 is TGTGCCAGCCGAGGGGGACAGGGAAGTTACAATGAGCAGTTCTTC.

Concerning this clone itself: One junction end does not reproduce the germline sequence, and a read error may be involved. The chain is built from TRBV3-1 (or the pseudogene TRBV3-2) and TRBJ1-2; tentative D call: TRBD1 (6 bases). CDR1 LGHDT and CDR2 YNNKEL come from the germline V gene (reference sequence). CDR3 length: 11 residues. For the CDR3, the DNA is TGTGCCAGCAGCCAAGGGACGGGACACCACTTC. This gives the protein CASSQGTGHHF.

Concerning this clone itself: The junction departs from the called germline gene at one end, perhaps through a read error. The chain combines TRBV11-3 with TRBJ2-1; 10 bases line up with TRBD1. The length of the CDR3 is 15 residues. Germline CDR1 is SGHNT and CDR2 is YENEEA. This CDR3 reads CASSSGQGPYNGQFF. In nucleotides, the CDR3 is TGTGCCAGCAGCTCGGGACAGGGGCCCTACAATGGGCAGTTCTTC.

This chain links TRBV5-1 with TRBJ2-1, with a tentative D call TRBD1 (6 bases). Germline CDR1 and CDR2: SGHRS and YFSETQ. Trimming cost V 0 bases and J 7 bases, with 17 bases left between them. The CDR3 spans 16 residues. CDR3 sequence reads: CASSLGVGVGQNEQFF. CDR3 nucleotide sequence: TGCGCCAGCAGCTTGGGGGTGGGAGTGGGACAAAATGAGCAGTTCTTC.